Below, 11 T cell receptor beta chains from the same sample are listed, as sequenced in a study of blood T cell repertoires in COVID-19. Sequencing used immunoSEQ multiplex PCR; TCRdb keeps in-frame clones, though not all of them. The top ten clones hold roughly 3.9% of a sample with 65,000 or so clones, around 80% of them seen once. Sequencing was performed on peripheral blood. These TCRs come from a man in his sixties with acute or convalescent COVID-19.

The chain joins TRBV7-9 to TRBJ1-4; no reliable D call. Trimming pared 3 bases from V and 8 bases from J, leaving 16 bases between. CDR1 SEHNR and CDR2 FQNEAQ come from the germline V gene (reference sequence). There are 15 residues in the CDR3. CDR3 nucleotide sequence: TGTGCCAGCAGCTTGACGGGCGGGGTGGACGAAAAACTGTTTTTT. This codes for CASSLTGGVDEKLFF. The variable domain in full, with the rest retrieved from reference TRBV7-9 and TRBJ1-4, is DTGVSQNPRHKITKRGQNVTFRCDPISEHNRLYWYRQTLGQGPEFLTYFQNEAQLEKSRLLSDRFSAERPKGSFSTLEIQRTEQGDSAMYLCASSLTGGVDEKLFFGSGTQLSVL.

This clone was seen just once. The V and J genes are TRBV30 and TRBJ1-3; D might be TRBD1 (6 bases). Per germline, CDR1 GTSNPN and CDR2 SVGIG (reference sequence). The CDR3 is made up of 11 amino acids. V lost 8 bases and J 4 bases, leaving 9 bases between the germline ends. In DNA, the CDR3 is TGTGCCAGGGGGTCAGGAAACACCATATATTTT. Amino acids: CARGSGNTIYF.

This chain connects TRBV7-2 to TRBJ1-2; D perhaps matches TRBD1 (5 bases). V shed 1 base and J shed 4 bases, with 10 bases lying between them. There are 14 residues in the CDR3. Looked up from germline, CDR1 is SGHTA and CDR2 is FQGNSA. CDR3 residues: CASSLGQGGYGYTF. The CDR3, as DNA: TGTGCCAGCAGCTTAGGGCAGGGAGGCTATGGCTACACCTTC.

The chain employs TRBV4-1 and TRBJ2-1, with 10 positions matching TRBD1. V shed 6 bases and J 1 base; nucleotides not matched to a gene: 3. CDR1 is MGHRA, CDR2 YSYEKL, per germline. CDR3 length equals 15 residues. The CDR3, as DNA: TGCGCCAGCAGTTCGGACAGGGGGTCCTACAATGAGCAGTTCTTC. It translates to CASSSDRGSYNEQFF.

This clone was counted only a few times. The CDR3, as DNA: TGCGCCAGCAGCCGGGGGACAGGCATTCTGAACACTGAAGCTTTCTTT. Translated, it gives CASSRGTGILNTEAFF. J is TRBJ1-1 and V is TRBV5-1, with 8 bases lining up with TRBD1. Trimming at V came to 4 bases and at J to 0 bases, leaving 8 bases not matched to a gene. This CDR3 comprises 16 residues. CDR1 is SGHRS and CDR2 is YFSETQ in the germline V gene.

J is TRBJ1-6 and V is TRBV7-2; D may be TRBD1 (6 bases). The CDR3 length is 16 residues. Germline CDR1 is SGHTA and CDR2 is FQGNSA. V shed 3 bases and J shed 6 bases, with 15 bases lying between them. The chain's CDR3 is CASSLRGGRVNSPLHF. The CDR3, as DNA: TGTGCCAGCAGCTTGAGGGGGGGGCGCGTTAATTCACCCCTCCACTTT.

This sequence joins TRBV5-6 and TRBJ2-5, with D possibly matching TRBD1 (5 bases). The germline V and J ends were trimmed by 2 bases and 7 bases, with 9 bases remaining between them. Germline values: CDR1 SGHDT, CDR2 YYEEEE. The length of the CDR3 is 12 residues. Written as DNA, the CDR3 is TGTGCCAGCAGCTTACGTAGGGGGACCCAGTACTTC. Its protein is CASSLRRGTQYF.

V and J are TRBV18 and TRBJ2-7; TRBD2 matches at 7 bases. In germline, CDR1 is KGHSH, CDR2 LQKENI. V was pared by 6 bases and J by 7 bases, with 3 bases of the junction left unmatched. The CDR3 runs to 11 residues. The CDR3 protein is CASSGRIEQYF. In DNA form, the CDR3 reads TGTGCCAGCTCCGGGAGGATTGAGCAGTACTTC. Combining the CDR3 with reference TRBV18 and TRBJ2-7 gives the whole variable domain NAGVMQNPRHLVRRRGQEARLRCSPMKGHSHVYWYRQLPEEGLKFMVYLQKENIIDESGMPKERFSAEFPKEGPSILRIQQVVRGDSAAYFCASSGRIEQYFGPGTRLTVT.

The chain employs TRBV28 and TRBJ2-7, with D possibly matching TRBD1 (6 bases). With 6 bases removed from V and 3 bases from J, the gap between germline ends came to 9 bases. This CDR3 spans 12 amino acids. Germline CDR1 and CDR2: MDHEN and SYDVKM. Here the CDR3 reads CASRRQDYEQYF. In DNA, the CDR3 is TGTGCCAGCAGGCGACAGGACTACGAGCAGTACTTC.

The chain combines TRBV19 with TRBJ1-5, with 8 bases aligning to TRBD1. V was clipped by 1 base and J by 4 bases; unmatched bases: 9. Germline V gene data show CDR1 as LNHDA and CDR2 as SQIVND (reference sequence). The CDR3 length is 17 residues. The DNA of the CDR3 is TGTGCCAGTAGTATAGCGTCGGACAGGGTTGGGAATCAGCCCCAGCATTTT. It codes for CASSIASDRVGNQPQHF. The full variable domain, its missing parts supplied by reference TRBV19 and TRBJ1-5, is DGGITQSPKYLFRKEGQNVTLSCEQNLNHDAMYWYRQDPGQGLRLIYYSQIVNDFQKGDIAEGYSVSREKKESFPLTVTSAQKNPTAFYLCASSIASDRVGNQPQHFGDGTRLSIL.

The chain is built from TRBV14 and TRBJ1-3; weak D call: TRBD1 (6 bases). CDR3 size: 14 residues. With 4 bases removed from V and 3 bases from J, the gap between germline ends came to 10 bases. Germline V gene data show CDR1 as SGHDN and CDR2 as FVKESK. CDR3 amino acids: CASSPRTDGNTIYF. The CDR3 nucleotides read TGTGCCAGCAGCCCCCGGACAGATGGAAACACCATATATTTT.